One sample yielded the 9 T cell receptor beta chains listed below, sequenced in a study of shared clonotypes between healthy human individuals. CD45RO-negative, CCR7-positively selected cells formed the naive CD8 fraction, excluding terminally differentiated effector memory CD45RA+ cells. Only in-frame clones appear in the TCRdb table, and some are missing; sequencing was by immunoSEQ multiplex PCR. Of some 2 million clones listed, less than 95% were seen once; the top ten hold roughly 1%. Sequenced sample: naive CD8+ T cells sorted from blood. The receptors were gathered from a man aged 18 to 35 in good health.

The V gene is TRBV28, the J gene TRBJ1-3, with TRBD1 identical over 7 bases. The CDR3 extends over 16 amino acids. J lost 1 base, V lost 3 bases, and 6 bases had no gene match. Germline-derived CDR1 and CDR2 are MDHEN and SYDVKM. The CDR3 nucleotides read TGTGCCAGCAGTTTCGAGACAGGGCTTTCTGGAAACACCATATATTTT. It yields the protein CASSFETGLSGNTIYF.

The chain combines TRBV7-8 with TRBJ2-3; D unresolved. CDR1 is SGHVS and CDR2 is FQNEAQ in the germline V gene. CDR3 length equals 12 residues. V was pared by 8 bases and J by 4 bases, with 10 bases between. CDR3 in DNA: TGTGCCAGCCAGGCTTCTCCAGATACGCAGTATTTT. Its translation is CASQASPDTQYF.

V gene TRBV14 combines with J gene TRBJ2-7; TRBD1 matches 9 bases. The CDR3 runs to 14 residues. Trimming removed 6 bases from V and 1 base from J; junction bases left unmatched: 4. Germline CDR1 reads SGHDN; CDR2 reads FVKESK. Here the CDR3 DNA reads TGTGCCAGCAGTCTCGGGACAGGGTCCTACGAGCAGTACTTC. Amino acids: CASSLGTGSYEQYF.

There are a few counts of this clone. The chain links TRBV30 to TRBJ2-1; 12 bases are shared with TRBD2. Trimming cost V 2 bases and J 7 bases; bases outside gene matches: 3. The CDR3 contains 14 residues. Germline loops: CDR1 GTSNPN, CDR2 SVGIG (reference sequence). The CDR3 coding sequence is TGTGCCTGGAGTACGGGACTAGCGGGTAATGAGCAGTTCTTC. Translation: CAWSTGLAGNEQFF.

The chain has TRBV27 and TRBJ2-7; D may be TRBD2 (5 bases). The CDR3 spans 13 residues. Germline CDR1 reads MNHEY; CDR2 reads SMNVEV (reference sequence). Trimming removed 0 bases at V and 7 bases at J, with 10 bases between. The DNA for the CDR3 is TGTGCCAGCAGTTTATCAAGAGGGTTTGAGCAGTACTTC. Translating it yields CASSLSRGFEQYF.

This rearrangement joins TRBV11-2 to TRBJ2-5; D is unclear. The V end was cut by 3 bases, the J end by 3 bases, with 14 bases between. The germline gives CDR1 SGHAT, CDR2 FQNNGV. CDR3 length: 15 residues. The CDR3 bases are TGTGCCAGCAGCTTGGAGTGGTCGATGAAAGAGACCCAGTACTTC. This gives the protein CASSLEWSMKETQYF.

This clone has just one count. J is TRBJ2-5 and V is TRBV5-1; 7 nucleotides match TRBD2. Germline CDR1 reads SGHRS; CDR2 reads YFSETQ. J lost 5 bases, V lost 4 bases, and 8 bases had no gene match. CDR3 length: 14 residues. DNA for the CDR3: TGCGCCAGCAGCCAGGAGGGAGGGGCGGAGACCCAGTACTTC. Protein sequence: CASSQEGGAETQYF. Looking up the rest from reference TRBV5-1 and TRBJ2-5 gives the full variable domain: KAGVTQTPRYLIKTRGQQVTLSCSPISGHRSVSWYQQTPGQGLQFLFEYFSETQRNKGNFPGRFSGRQFSNSRSEMNVSTLELGDSALYLCASSQEGGAETQYFGPGTRLLVL.

The J gene is TRBJ2-7, the V gene TRBV7-2; no clear D gene. Trimming shortened V by 2 bases and J by 8 bases, and 19 bases separated the two germline ends. The V gene's germline CDR1 is SGHTA and CDR2 FQGNSA. The CDR3 loop spans 15 amino acids. The CDR3 coding sequence is TGTGCCAGCAGCTTAAGTGATCTAGATTGGGGAAAGCAGTACTTC. It encodes CASSLSDLDWGKQYF.

The V call is TRBV6-1, the J call TRBJ2-3, with D possibly TRBD2 on 7 matching bases. Deletions cut 2 bases from V and 1 base from J, with 22 bases between. This CDR3 is 19 amino acids long. Germline V gene sequence: CDR1 MNHNS, CDR2 SASEGT. The CDR3 reads CASSERLYGGAWGTDTQYF. The DNA of the CDR3 is TGTGCCAGCAGTGAACGGTTATATGGGGGGGCTTGGGGCACAGATACGCAGTATTTT.